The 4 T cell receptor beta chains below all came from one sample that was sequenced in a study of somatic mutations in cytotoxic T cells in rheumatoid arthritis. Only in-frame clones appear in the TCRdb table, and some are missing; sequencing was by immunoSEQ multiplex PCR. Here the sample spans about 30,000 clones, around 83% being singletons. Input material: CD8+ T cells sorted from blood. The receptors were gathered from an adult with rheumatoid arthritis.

For the CDR3, the DNA is TGTGCCAGTAGTATTACACTAGCGGACTACAATGAGCAGTTCTTC. Translated: CASSITLADYNEQFF. The J gene is TRBJ2-1, the V gene TRBV19, with 8 bases that match TRBD2. The V and J ends lost 3 bases and 3 bases, in that order; junction bases with no gene match: 4. The CDR3 contains 15 residues. Per the germline V gene, CDR1 is LNHDA and CDR2 is SQIVND (reference sequence).

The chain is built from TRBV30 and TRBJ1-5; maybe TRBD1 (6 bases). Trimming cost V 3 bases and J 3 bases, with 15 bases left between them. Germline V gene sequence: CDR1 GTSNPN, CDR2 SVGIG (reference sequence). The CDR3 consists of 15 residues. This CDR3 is CAWSDNGQNNQPQHF. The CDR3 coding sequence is TGTGCCTGGAGCGACAACGGACAGAACAATCAGCCCCAGCATTTT.

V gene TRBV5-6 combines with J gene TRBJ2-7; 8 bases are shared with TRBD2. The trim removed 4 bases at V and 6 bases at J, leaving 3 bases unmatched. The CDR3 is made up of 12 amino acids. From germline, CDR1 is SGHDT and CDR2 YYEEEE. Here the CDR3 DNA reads TGTGCCAGCAGCCCGGCGGGGGGCGAGCAGTACTTC. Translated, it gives CASSPAGGEQYF. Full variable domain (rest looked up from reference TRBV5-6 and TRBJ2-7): DAGVTQSPTHLIKTRGQQVTLRCSPKSGHDTVSWYQQALGQGPQFIFQYYEEEERQRGNFPDRFSGHQFPNYSSELNVNALLLGDSALYLCASSPAGGEQYFGPGTRLTVT.

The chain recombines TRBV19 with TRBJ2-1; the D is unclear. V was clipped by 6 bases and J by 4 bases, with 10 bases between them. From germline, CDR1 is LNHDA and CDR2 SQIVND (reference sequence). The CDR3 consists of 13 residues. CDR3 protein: CASRDGSYNEQFF. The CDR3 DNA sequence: TGTGCCAGTAGGGACGGGTCATACAATGAGCAGTTCTTC.